This T cell receptor beta chain was retrieved from a study of shared clonotypes between healthy human individuals. Study outcomes and limitations: Roughly 5% of naive CD4 clonotypes were common to four donors. Clonotype sharing among donors was expected to depend on sequencing depth.

TCRdb keeps only in-frame clones here, not all; method: immunoSEQ multiplex PCR. The table includes a few million clones, 85% to 95% detected once. Details on this clone: What it binds is unknown.

From CD4+ cells came CD45RA+ naive and CD45RA-negative memory subsets. CDR1 is SGHAT and CDR2 is FQNNGV in the germline V gene. The CDR3 has 16 amino acids. Trimming at V came to 5 bases and at J to 2 bases, leaving 11 bases not matched to a gene. The sample taken for sequencing was naive CD4+ T cells from PBMCs. Sample subset: CD45RA+ positively selected. The V and J genes are TRBV11-2 and TRBJ1-2, with 7 bases identical to TRBD1. This TCR was sampled from a man between 18 and 35 years old in good health. Some clones in this sample may be carry-over from other donors' samples. The CDR3 sequence: CASSPIQGRGNYGYTF. The DNA of the CDR3 is TGTGCCAGCAGCCCAATTCAGGGCAGGGGGAACTATGGCTACACCTTC.